Below, one TCR beta chain is given with its context. Its antigen is unidentified. This specimen comes from a study of persistence of HIV-infected CD4 T cells. Broader study findings: Antigen-responding cells were enriched for degenerate expanded CDR3beta sequences. TCR oligoclonality correlated with proviral oligoclonality in the same sorted populations.

The germline V gene encodes CDR1 ENHRY and CDR2 SYGVKD. The CDR3 has 17 residues. V lost 2 bases, J lost 0 bases, and 16 bases lay in between. The immunoSEQ assay was version 4, run in survey mode. Profiling relied on immunoSEQ multiplex PCR, and the TCRdb table lists in-frame clones only, not all of them. The data contain fewer than 6,500 clones, about 61% of them singletons. Cells were stimulated with CMV-infected fibroblast lysates at 10 ug/mL. Sorting selected CD4+ T cells upregulating both CD40 ligand and CD69. Adults with HIV-1 started suppressive ART while chronically infected. CD4+ T cell counts exceeded 400 cells/uL; CMV serology was positive.

The V gene is TRBV10-3, the J gene TRBJ1-2; the D is unclear. Sample: CD4+ T cells sorted from PBMCs after roughly 18-hour stimulation, taken from a patient who received antiretroviral therapy. This clonotype was sampled from an adult man with HIV who was CMV-seropositive. The chain's CDR3 is CAISEPGRAGANYGYTF. The CDR3 coding sequence is TGTGCCATCAGTGAGCCTGGACGGGCTGGAGCTAACTATGGCTACACCTTC.